This T cell receptor beta chain appears in the sequencing data of a study of response to subunit inactivated influenza vaccine. Study-level findings and limits: With each seasonal influenza vaccination, the authors suggested, few new T cells are recruited.

The V gene's germline CDR1 is MNHEY and CDR2 SVGEGT. The CDR3 extends over 13 amino acids. The V end was cut by 3 bases, the J end by 5 bases, with 8 bases between. TCRdb reprocessed the RT-PCR reads with MiXCR, giving one entry per CDR3 protein. The table has approximately 480,000 distinct CDR3 sequences, approximately 11% seen once. About this clonotype: Its antigen is unknown.

Sequenced here: PBMCs from blood, sampled roughly 45 days after vaccination. This chain links TRBV6-2 or TRBV6-3 with TRBJ2-4; D is unclear. The TCR originated in a man aged 45 to 65 who received an inactivated influenza vaccine. Here the CDR3 DNA reads TGTGCCAGCAGTTATCTTGCGGAAAACATTCAGTACTTC. This codes for CASSYLAENIQYF.